The T cell receptor (beta chain) under discussion was sequenced for a study of T-cell reconstitution after alpha-beta-depleted transplantation in children. Of note for this clonotype: What it binds is not known. Given a much more abundant clone one base away, this may be a read error.

TCRbeta library preparation incorporated unique molecular identifiers. TCRdb used MiXCR to reprocess the PCR reads, holding one entry per CDR3 protein. The sample contains more than 120,000 distinct CDR3 sequences, 8.5% to 10% of which appear only once. Germline CDR1 reads SGHRS; CDR2 reads YFSETQ. The CDR3 runs to 18 residues. After removal of 1 base from V and 1 base from J, the junction contained 7 bases not matched to a gene. Whole-study findings and limits: From newly produced T cells came most of the T-cell counts and diversity one year after transplant. The study traced high day-60 TCRbeta diversity in some patients to surviving recipient T cells and thymic progenitors.

Source: PBMCs, mostly from graft donor cells, taken 180 days after TCRalphabeta/CD19-depleted stem cell transplant. The chain links TRBV5-1 to TRBJ2-1; 11 bases line up with TRBD2. The receptor was isolated from a female patient aged 2-15 years who had a stem cell transplant for congenital amegakaryocytic thrombocytopenia, so the T cells may come from the graft donor. The CDR3 reads CASSLCLAGGLSYNEQFF. The CDR3 DNA is TGCGCCAGCAGCTTGTGTCTAGCGGGAGGACTATCCTACAATGAGCAGTTCTTC.